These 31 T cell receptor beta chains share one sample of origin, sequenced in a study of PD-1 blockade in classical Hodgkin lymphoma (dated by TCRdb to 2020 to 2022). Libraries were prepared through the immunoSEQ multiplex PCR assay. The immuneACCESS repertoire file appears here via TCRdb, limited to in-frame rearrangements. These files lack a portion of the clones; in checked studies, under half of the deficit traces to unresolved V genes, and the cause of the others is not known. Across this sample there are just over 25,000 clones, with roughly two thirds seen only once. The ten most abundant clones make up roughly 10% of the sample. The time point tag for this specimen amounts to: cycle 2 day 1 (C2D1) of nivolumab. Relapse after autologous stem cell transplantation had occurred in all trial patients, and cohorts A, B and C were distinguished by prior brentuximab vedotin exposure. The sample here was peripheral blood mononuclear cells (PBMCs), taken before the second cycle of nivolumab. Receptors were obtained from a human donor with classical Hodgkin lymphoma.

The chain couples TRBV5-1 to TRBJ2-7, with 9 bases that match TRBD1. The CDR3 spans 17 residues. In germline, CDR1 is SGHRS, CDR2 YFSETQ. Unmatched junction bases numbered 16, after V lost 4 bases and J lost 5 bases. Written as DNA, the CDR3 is TGCGCCAGCAGCCCTATTGGGGACAGGGTGTCCTCTCACGAGCAGTACTTC. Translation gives CASSPIGDRVSSHEQYF.

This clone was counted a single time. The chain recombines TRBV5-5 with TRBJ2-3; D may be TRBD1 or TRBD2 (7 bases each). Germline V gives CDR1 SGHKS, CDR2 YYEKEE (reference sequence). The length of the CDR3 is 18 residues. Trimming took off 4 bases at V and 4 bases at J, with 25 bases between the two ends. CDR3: CASSHPEGASGEPDTQYF. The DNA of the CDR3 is TGTGCCAGCAGCCACCCAGAGGGGGCTAGCGGAGAACCAGATACGCAGTATTTT.

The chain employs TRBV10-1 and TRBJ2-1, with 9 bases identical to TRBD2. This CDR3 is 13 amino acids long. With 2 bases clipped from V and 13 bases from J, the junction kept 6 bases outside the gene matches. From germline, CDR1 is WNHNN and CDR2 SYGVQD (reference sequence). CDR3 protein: CASSEVLAGVQFF. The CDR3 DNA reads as TGCGCCAGCAGTGAGGTTTTAGCGGGGGTTCAGTTCTTC.

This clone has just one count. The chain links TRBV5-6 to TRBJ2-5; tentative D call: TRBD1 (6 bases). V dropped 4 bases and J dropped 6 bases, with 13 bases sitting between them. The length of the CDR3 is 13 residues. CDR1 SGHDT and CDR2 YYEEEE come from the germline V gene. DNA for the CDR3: TGTGCCAGCAGCGCGGACAGAAAGAAGACCCAGTACTTC. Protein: CASSADRKKTQYF. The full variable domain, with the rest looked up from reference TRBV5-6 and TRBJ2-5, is DAGVTQSPTHLIKTRGQQVTLRCSPKSGHDTVSWYQQALGQGPQFIFQYYEEEERQRGNFPDRFSGHQFPNYSSELNVNALLLGDSALYLCASSADRKKTQYFGPGTRLLVL.

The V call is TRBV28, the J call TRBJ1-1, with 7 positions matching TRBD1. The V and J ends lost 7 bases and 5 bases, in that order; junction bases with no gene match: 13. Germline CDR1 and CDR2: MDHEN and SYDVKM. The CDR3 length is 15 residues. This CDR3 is CASTLGGATGTEAFF. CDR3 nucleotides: TGTGCCAGCACCCTCGGAGGGGCGACAGGGACTGAAGCTTTCTTT. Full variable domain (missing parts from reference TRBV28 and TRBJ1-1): DVKVTQSSRYLVKRTGEKVFLECVQDMDHENMFWYRQDPGLGLRLIYFSYDVKMKEKGDIPEGYSVSREKKERFSLILESASTNQTSMYLCASTLGGATGTEAFFGQGTRLTVV.

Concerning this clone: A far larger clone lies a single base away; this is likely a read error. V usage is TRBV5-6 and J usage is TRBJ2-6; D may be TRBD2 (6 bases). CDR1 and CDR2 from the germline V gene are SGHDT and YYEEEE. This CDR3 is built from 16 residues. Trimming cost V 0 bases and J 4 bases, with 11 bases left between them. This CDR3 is CASSLEGGTGANVLTF. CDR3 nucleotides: TGTGCCAGCAGCTTGGAGGGCGGGACCGGGGCCAACGTCCTGACTTTC.

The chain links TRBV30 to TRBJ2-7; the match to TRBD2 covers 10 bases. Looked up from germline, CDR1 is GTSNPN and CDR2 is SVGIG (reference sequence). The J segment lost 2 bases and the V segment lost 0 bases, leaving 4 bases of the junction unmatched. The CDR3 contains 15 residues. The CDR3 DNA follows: TGTGCCTGGAGTGTACAAGCGGGAGGGCCCTACGAGCAGTACTTC. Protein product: CAWSVQAGGPYEQYF.

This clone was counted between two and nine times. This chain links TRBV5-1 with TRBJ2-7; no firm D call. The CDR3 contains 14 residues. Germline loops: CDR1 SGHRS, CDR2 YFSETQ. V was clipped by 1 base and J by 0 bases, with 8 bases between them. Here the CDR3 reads CASSLTDPSYEQYF. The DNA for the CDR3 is TGCGCCAGCAGCTTGACGGACCCCTCCTACGAGCAGTACTTC.

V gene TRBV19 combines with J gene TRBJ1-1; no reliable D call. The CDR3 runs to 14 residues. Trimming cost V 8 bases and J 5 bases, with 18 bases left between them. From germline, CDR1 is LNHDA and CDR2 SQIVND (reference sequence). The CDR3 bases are TGTGCCAGTCGTACGGTTCTGGGCAGAACTGAAGCTTTCTTT. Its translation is CASRTVLGRTEAFF.

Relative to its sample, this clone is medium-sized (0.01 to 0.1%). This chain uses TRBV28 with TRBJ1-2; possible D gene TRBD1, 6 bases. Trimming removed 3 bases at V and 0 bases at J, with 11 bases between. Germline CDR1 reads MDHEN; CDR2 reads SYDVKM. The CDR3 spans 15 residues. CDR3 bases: TGTGCCAGCAGTTTCTTGGACAGATCTAACTATGGCTACACCTTC. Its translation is CASSFLDRSNYGYTF.

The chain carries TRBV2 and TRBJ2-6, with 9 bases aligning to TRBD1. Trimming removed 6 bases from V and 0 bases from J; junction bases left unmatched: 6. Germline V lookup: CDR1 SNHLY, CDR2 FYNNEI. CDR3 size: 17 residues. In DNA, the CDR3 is TGTGCCAGCAGGAGGGACAGGGATCTCTCTGGGGCCAACGTCCTGACTTTC. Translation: CASRRDRDLSGANVLTF. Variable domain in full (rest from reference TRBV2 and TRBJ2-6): EPEVTQTPSHQVTQMGQEVILRCVPISNHLYFYWYRQILGQKVEFLVSFYNNEISEKSEIFDDQFSVERPDGSNFTLKIRSTKLEDSAMYFCASRRDRDLSGANVLTFGAGSRLTVL.

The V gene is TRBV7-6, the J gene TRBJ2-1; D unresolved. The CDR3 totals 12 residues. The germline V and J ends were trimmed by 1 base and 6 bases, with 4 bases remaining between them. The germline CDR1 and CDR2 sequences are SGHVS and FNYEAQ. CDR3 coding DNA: TGTGCCAGCAGCTTAGTTTTCAATGAGCAGTTCTTC. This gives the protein CASSLVFNEQFF.

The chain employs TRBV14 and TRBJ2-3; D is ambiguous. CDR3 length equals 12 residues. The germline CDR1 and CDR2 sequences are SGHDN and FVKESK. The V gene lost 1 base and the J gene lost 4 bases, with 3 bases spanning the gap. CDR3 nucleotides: TGTGCCAGCAGCCAAGTGCCAGATACGCAGTATTTT. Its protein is CASSQVPDTQYF.

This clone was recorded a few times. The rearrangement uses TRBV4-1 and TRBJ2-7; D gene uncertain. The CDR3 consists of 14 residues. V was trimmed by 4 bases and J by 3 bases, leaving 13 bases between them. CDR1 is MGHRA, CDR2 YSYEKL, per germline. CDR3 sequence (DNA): TGCGCCAGCAGCCTGGGCAGGTCGTTCTACGAGCAGTACTTC. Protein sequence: CASSLGRSFYEQYF.

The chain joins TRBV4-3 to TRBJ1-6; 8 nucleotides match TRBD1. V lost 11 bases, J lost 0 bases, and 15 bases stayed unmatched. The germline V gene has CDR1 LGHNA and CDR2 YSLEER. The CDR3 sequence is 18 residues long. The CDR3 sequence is CAPQKTRTGSSYNSPLHF. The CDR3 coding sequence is TGCGCCCCCCAAAAAACTCGGACAGGGAGCTCCTATAATTCACCCCTCCACTTT.

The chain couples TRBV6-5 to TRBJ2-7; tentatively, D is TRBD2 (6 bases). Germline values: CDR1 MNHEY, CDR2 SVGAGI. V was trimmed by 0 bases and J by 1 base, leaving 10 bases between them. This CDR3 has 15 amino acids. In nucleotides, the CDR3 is TGTGCCAGCAGTTACTCGTGGGAGGTATCCTACGAGCAGTACTTC. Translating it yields CASSYSWEVSYEQYF.

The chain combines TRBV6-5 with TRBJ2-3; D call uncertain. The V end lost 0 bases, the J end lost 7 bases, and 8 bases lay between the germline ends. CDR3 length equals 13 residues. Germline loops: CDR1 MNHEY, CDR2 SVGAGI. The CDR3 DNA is TGTGCCAGCAGTTACTCGGACCGTTATACGCAGTATTTT. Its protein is CASSYSDRYTQYF.

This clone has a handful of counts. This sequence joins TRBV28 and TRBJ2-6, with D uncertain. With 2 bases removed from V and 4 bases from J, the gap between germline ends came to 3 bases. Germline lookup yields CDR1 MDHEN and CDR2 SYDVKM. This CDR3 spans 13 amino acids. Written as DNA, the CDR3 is TGTGCCAGCAGTTTAGTGGGGGCCAACGTCCTGACTTTC. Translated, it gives CASSLVGANVLTF.

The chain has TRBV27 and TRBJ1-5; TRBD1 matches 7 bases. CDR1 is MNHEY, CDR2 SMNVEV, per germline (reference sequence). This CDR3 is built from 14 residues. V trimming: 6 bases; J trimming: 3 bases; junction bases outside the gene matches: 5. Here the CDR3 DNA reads TGTGCCAGCAGGGAAGGGGGCCACAATCAGCCCCAGCATTTT. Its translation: CASREGGHNQPQHF.

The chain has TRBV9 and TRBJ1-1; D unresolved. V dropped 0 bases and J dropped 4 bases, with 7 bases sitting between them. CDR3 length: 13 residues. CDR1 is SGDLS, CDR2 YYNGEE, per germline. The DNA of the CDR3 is TGTGCCAGCAGCGTAGGTACGGGCACTGAAGCTTTCTTT. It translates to CASSVGTGTEAFF. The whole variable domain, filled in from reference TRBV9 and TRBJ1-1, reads DSGVTQTPKHLITATGQRVTLRCSPRSGDLSVYWYQQSLDQGLQFLIQYYNGEERAKGNILERFSAQQFPDLHSELNLSSLELGDSALYFCASSVGTGTEAFFGQGTRLTVV.

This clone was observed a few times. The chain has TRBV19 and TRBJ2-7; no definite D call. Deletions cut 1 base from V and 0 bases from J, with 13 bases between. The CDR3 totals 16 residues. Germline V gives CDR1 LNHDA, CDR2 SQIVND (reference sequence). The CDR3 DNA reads TGTGCCAGTAGTATAGTAGGACCCCAAAGCTCCTACGAGCAGTACTTC. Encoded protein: CASSIVGPQSSYEQYF.

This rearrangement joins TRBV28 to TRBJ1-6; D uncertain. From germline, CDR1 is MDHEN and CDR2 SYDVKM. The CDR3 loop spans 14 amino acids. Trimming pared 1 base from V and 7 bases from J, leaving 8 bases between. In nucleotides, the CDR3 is TGTGCCAGCAGTTTATACGAAAAGAATTCACCCCTCCACTTT. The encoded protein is CASSLYEKNSPLHF.

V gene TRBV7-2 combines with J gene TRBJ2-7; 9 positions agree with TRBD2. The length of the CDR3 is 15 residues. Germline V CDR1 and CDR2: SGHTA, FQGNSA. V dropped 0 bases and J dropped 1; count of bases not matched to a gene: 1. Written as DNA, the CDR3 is TGTGCCAGCAGCTTAGCTAGCGGGGGTTCCTACGAGCAGTACTTC. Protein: CASSLASGGSYEQYF.

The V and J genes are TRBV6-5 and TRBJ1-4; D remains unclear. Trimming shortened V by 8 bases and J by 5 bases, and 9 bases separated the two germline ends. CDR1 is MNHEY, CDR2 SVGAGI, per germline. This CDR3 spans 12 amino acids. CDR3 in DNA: TGTGCCAGCGGAGGGCAGAATGAAAAACTGTTTTTT. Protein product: CASGGQNEKLFF.

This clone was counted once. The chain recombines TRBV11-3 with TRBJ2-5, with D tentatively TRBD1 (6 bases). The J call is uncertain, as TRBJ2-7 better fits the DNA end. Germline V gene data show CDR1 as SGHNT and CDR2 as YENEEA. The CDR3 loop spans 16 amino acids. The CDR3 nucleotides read TGTGCCAGCAGCAAAGAGGGGACAAGTGGGATCGACGAGCAGTACTTC. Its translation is CASSKEGTSGIDEQYF.

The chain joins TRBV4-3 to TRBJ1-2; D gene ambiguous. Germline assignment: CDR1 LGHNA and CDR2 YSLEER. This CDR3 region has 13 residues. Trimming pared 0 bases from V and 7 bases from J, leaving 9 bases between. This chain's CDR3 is CASSQDLEAGYTF. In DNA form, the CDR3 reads TGCGCCAGCAGCCAAGATCTTGAGGCTGGCTACACCTTC.

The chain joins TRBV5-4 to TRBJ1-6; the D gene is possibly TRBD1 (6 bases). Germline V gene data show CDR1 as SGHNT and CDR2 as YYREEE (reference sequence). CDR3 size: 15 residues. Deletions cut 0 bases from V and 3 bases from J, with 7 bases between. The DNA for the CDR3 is TGTGCCAGCAGCTTGGAAGGGGGCTATAATTCACCCCTCCACTTT. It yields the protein CASSLEGGYNSPLHF.

In DNA form, the CDR3 reads TGTGCCAGCAGTTACCCGGACTCTTACGAGCAGTACTTC. Its translation: CASSYPDSYEQYF. The genes are TRBV6-5 and TRBJ2-7, with TRBD2 as a possible D gene (5 bases). The V end lost 2 bases, the J end lost 4 bases, and 9 bases lay between the germline ends. Germline CDR1 and CDR2: MNHEY and SVGAGI. This CDR3 is 13 amino acids long.

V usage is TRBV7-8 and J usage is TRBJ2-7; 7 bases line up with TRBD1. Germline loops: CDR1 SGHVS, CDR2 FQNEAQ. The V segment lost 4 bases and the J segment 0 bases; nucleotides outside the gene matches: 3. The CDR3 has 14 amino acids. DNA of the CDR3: TGTGCCAGCAGCTGGGACAGTAGCTCCTACGAGCAGTACTTC. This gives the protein CASSWDSSSYEQYF. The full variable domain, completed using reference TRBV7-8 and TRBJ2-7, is GAGVSQSPRYKVAKRGQDVALRCDPISGHVSLFWYQQALGQGPEFLTYFQNEAQLDKSGLPSDRFFAERPEGSVSTLKIQRTQQEDSAVYLCASSWDSSSYEQYFGPGTRLTVT.

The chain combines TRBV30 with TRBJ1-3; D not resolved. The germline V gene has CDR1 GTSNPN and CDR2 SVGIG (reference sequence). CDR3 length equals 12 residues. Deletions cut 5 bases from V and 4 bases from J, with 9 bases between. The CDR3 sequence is CAWYRGGNTIYF. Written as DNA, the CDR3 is TGTGCCTGGTATCGGGGAGGAAACACCATATATTTT.

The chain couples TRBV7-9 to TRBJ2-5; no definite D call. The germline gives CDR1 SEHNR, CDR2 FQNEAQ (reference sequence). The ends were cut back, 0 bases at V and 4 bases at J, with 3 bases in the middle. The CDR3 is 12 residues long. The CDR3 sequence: CASSLAAETQYF. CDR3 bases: TGTGCCAGCAGCTTAGCCGCAGAGACCCAGTACTTC.